The 19 T cell receptor beta chains in this list originate from one sample, sequenced in a study of shared clonotypes between healthy human individuals. The table came from immunoSEQ multiplex PCR; TCRdb's copy has only in-frame clones and leaves some out. The table has 850,000 to 1,200,000 clones, 60% to 80% seen once; the top ten hold roughly 1.5%. The specimen was memory CD4+ T cells sorted from blood. This sample's subset: CD45RA-negative fraction. The receptors were gathered from a man younger than 30 in good health.

This clone was seen only once. This chain links TRBV7-9 with TRBJ1-2; D not certain. CDR3 length equals 14 residues. CDR1 SEHNR and CDR2 FQNEAQ come from the germline V gene (reference sequence). The ends were cut back, 1 base at V and 8 bases at J, with 14 bases in the middle. The CDR3 is CASSLGGTGTGYTF. In DNA, the CDR3 is TGTGCCAGCAGCTTAGGGGGAACCGGTACGGGCTACACCTTC.

The chain carries TRBV5-4 and TRBJ2-6; D possibly matches TRBD1 or TRBD2 (6 bases each). V lost 10 bases to trimming and J lost 0 bases, with 23 bases between them. The length of the CDR3 is 18 residues. Germline V gene lookup returns CDR1 SGHNT and CDR2 YYREEE (reference sequence). Here the CDR3 reads CAPEVGGQAFSGANVLTF. The CDR3 DNA reads TGTGCCCCGGAGGTAGGGGGGCAAGCCTTCTCTGGGGCCAACGTCCTGACTTTC.

This rearrangement joins TRBV19 to TRBJ1-5, with TRBD1 as a possible D gene (5 bases). The CDR3 loop spans 21 amino acids. V was clipped by 10 bases and J by 3 bases, with 37 bases between them. Germline V CDR1 and CDR2: LNHDA, SQIVND (reference sequence). DNA for the CDR3: TGTGCCACTCCTTTCCATCAGCCACTACTCGGGGCGAAATATGACAATCAGCCCCAGCATTTT. Its translation is CATPFHQPLLGAKYDNQPQHF.

The rearrangement uses TRBV5-1 and TRBJ2-3; the match to TRBD2 covers 9 bases. The CDR3 is made up of 16 amino acids. Trimming cost V 0 bases and J 4 bases; bases outside gene matches: 6. CDR1 and CDR2 from the germline V gene are SGHRS and YFSETQ. CDR3 bases: TGCGCCAGCAGCTTGGAGGGACTAGCAAGCGCAGATACGCAGTATTTT. Residues: CASSLEGLASADTQYF.

In the case of this clone: In the same sample, other DNA sequences code for this CDR3. The chain uses TRBV5-1 and TRBJ2-3; 8 nucleotides align to TRBD2. Germline CDR1 is SGHRS and CDR2 is YFSETQ. Trimming removed 2 bases from V and 5 bases from J; junction bases left unmatched: 4. CDR3 length: 14 amino acids. This CDR3 reads CASSLAGAGDTQYF. The CDR3 nucleotides are TGCGCCAGCAGCTTAGCGGGAGCGGGAGATACGCAGTATTTT.

The V gene is TRBV30, the J gene TRBJ1-2; unclear D gene. There are 11 residues in the CDR3. Germline CDR1 reads GTSNPN; CDR2 reads SVGIG (reference sequence). Trimming shortened V by 5 bases and J by 8 bases, and 12 bases separated the two germline ends. Here the CDR3 reads CAWGMGSGYTF. In DNA form, the CDR3 reads TGTGCCTGGGGCATGGGAAGCGGCTACACCTTC.

The chain carries TRBV6-6 and TRBJ2-7; TRBD1 aligns across 10 bases. This CDR3 spans 14 amino acids. The ends lost 3 bases at V and 7 bases at J; junction bases unmatched: 6. The germline V gene has CDR1 MNHNY and CDR2 SVGAGI (reference sequence). The CDR3 coding sequence is TGTGCCAGCAGTTATCGTGGACAGGGGGAAGAGCAGTACTTC. This codes for CASSYRGQGEEQYF.

The V gene is TRBV5-1, the J gene TRBJ2-2; D is unclear. The CDR3 has 15 residues. With 4 bases removed from V and 6 bases from J, the gap between germline ends came to 16 bases. The V gene's germline CDR1 is SGHRS and CDR2 YFSETQ. CDR3: CASSLGPLSSGELFF. The CDR3, as DNA: TGCGCCAGCAGCCTCGGCCCCCTGTCCTCCGGGGAGCTGTTTTTT.

V gene TRBV2 combines with J gene TRBJ2-1; 10 positions match TRBD2. The trim removed 11 bases at V and 6 bases at J, leaving 7 bases unmatched. CDR1 SNHLY and CDR2 FYNNEI come from the germline V gene. The CDR3 is made up of 13 amino acids. For the CDR3, the DNA is TGTGCCGGAGCGGGAGGGATGGGCAATGAGCAGTTCTTC. Encoded protein: CAGAGGMGNEQFF.

The J gene is TRBJ2-7, the V gene TRBV5-6; TRBD1 might be the D (5 bases). The V and J ends lost 4 bases and 4 bases respectively, with 18 bases between them. The CDR3 is 15 amino acids. Per the germline V gene, CDR1 is SGHDT and CDR2 is YYEEEE. The CDR3 nucleotides are TGTGCCAGCAGCCCGCATAGGCAGGGCTGGTACGAGCAGTACTTC. Encoded protein: CASSPHRQGWYEQYF.

V gene TRBV5-4 combines with J gene TRBJ1-1; 8 bases match TRBD1. The CDR3 extends over 15 amino acids. The germline V gene has CDR1 SGHNT and CDR2 YYREEE (reference sequence). The V and J ends lost 3 bases and 1 base, in that order; junction bases with no gene match: 5. The CDR3 nucleotides read TGTGCCAGCAGCTCACCCGGGACAGGGAACACTGAAGCTTTCTTT. Residues: CASSSPGTGNTEAFF. The variable domain in full, completed from reference TRBV5-4 and TRBJ1-1, reads ETGVTQSPTHLIKTRGQQVTLRCSSQSGHNTVSWYQQALGQGPQFIFQYYREEENGRGNFPPRFSGLQFPNYSSELNVNALELDDSALYLCASSSPGTGNTEAFFGQGTRLTVV.

The sample holds many counts of this clone. J is TRBJ1-3 and V is TRBV5-1; D not resolved. The CDR3 is made up of 14 amino acids. The germline V gene has CDR1 SGHRS and CDR2 YFSETQ. Trimming removed 6 bases at V and 0 bases at J, with 10 bases between. For the CDR3, the DNA is TGCGCCAGCACCGATCCCAGCTCTGGAAACACCATATATTTT. Its protein is CASTDPSSGNTIYF.

This clone was counted only a few times. The chain employs TRBV5-1 and TRBJ1-1; D gene ambiguous. Per the germline V gene, CDR1 is SGHRS and CDR2 is YFSETQ. V was shortened by 0 bases and J by 4 bases, with 13 bases between the two germline ends. The CDR3 is made up of 15 amino acids. The CDR3 DNA is TGCGCCAGCAGCTTGGGGGAAGGGTGGGTCACTGAAGCTTTCTTT. Protein sequence: CASSLGEGWVTEAFF.

V gene TRBV4-3 combines with J gene TRBJ2-5, with D uncertain. CDR1 and CDR2 from the germline V gene are LGHNA and YSLEER. Between the trimmed V and J ends, which lost 0 bases and 5 bases, there was a span of 7 bases. The CDR3 loop spans 13 amino acids. CDR3 in amino acids: CASSQDMRETQYF. The CDR3 DNA follows: TGCGCCAGCAGCCAAGATATGAGGGAGACCCAGTACTTC.

This sequence joins TRBV18 and TRBJ2-3, with 10 positions matching TRBD2. V shed 6 bases, J shed 1 base, and the junction held 13 bases outside the gene matches. The CDR3 runs to 18 residues. In germline, CDR1 is KGHSH, CDR2 LQKENI. CDR3: CASSASGGLMWGTDTQYF. CDR3 nucleotides: TGTGCCAGCTCGGCTAGCGGGGGTTTGATGTGGGGCACAGATACGCAGTATTTT. The full variable domain, completed using reference TRBV18 and TRBJ2-3, is NAGVMQNPRHLVRRRGQEARLRCSPMKGHSHVYWYRQLPEEGLKFMVYLQKENIIDESGMPKERFSAEFPKEGPSILRIQQVVRGDSAAYFCASSASGGLMWGTDTQYFGPGTRLTVL.

V and J are TRBV7-8 and TRBJ2-1; D unclear. Germline values: CDR1 SGHVS, CDR2 FQNEAQ. This CDR3 is built from 16 residues. Trimming left V 0 bases short and J 0 bases short, with 9 bases between. The CDR3 is CASSLAGLLSYNEQFF. The CDR3 DNA follows: TGTGCCAGCAGCTTAGCGGGCCTACTCTCCTACAATGAGCAGTTCTTC.

The chain joins TRBV11-2 to TRBJ2-1, with D possibly being TRBD2 (6 bases). Looked up from germline, CDR1 is SGHAT and CDR2 is FQNNGV. The CDR3 extends over 16 amino acids. V was clipped by 3 bases and J by 7 bases, with 19 bases between them. CDR3 protein: CASSFLVGGRGNEQFF. The CDR3, as DNA: TGTGCCAGCAGCTTTCTCGTCGGGGGAAGAGGGAATGAGCAGTTCTTC.

This clone was seen more than once but under ten times. This rearrangement joins TRBV30 to TRBJ2-3; 7 bases fit TRBD2. Germline assignment: CDR1 GTSNPN and CDR2 SVGIG (reference sequence). V shed 3 bases, J shed 2 bases, and the junction held 2 bases outside the gene matches. The CDR3 sequence is 13 residues long. CDR3 sequence: CAWSRDYTDTQYF. Here the CDR3 DNA reads TGTGCCTGGAGCCGGGACTACACAGATACGCAGTATTTT.

This clone was counted at least ten times. Different DNA sequences within this sample yield the same CDR3. The V gene is TRBV29-1, the J gene TRBJ1-1; the D is unclear. This CDR3 contains 12 residues. The germline V gene has CDR1 SQVTM and CDR2 ANQGSEA. V was shortened by 5 bases and J by 2 bases, with 9 bases between the two germline ends. Here the CDR3 DNA reads TGCAGCGTTTCCGGGCGCAACACTGAAGCTTTCTTT. It is translated as CSVSGRNTEAFF.